This record covers a single TCR beta chain. CDR3 size: 15 residues. Trimming at V came to 2 bases and at J to 5 bases, leaving 5 bases not matched to a gene. Germline CDR1 SGHTA, CDR2 FQGTGA. This sample was included in a study of blood T cell repertoires in COVID-19. Data came from immunoSEQ multiplex PCR; TCRdb stores just in-frame clones and leaves some out. The data contain 350,000 to 550,000 clones, around 88% of them singletons. The sequence was collected from a woman aged 25 to 39 with acute or convalescent COVID-19. The sample comprised peripheral blood. The J gene is TRBJ2-3, the V gene TRBV7-3; TRBD2 aligns across 9 bases. In DNA, the CDR3 is TGTGCCAGCAGCTTAGGGCGGGGGGGCGAAGATACGCAGTATTTT. The encoded protein is CASSLGRGGEDTQYF.